This note documents a single T cell receptor (beta chain) sequence. No antigen is known for it. Between the trimmed V and J ends, which lost 0 bases and 0 bases, there was a span of 9 bases. In germline, CDR1 is MDHEN, CDR2 SYDVKM. The CDR3 runs to 16 residues. The assay was immunoSEQ multiplex PCR, and TCRdb's table has in-frame clones only and misses some. This sample has some 90,000 clones, with about nine tenths found just once. The data belong to a study of OX40 agonist ivuxolimab in advanced cancers. Study at large: A male proportion of 70% to 90% was recorded, with mean age about 60 years and range about 20 to 85. Eligibility admitted prior anti-PD-1, anti-PD-L1 or anti-CTLA-4 therapy; about 40% had some.

The study, taken as a whole, reports: Average numbers of expanded clones were greater in CD8+ T cells than in CD4+.

The sequence was collected from an adult with an advanced solid tumor such as melanoma, head and neck, liver or kidney cancer. Source: CD4+ or CD8+ T cells sorted from blood, taken in a trial of the OX40 agonist ivuxolimab. V and J are TRBV28 and TRBJ1-3; possible D gene TRBD1, 5 bases. In DNA, the CDR3 is TGTGCCAGCAGTTTATGGGGGACCACCTCTGGAAACACCATATATTTT. Translating gives CASSLWGTTSGNTIYF.